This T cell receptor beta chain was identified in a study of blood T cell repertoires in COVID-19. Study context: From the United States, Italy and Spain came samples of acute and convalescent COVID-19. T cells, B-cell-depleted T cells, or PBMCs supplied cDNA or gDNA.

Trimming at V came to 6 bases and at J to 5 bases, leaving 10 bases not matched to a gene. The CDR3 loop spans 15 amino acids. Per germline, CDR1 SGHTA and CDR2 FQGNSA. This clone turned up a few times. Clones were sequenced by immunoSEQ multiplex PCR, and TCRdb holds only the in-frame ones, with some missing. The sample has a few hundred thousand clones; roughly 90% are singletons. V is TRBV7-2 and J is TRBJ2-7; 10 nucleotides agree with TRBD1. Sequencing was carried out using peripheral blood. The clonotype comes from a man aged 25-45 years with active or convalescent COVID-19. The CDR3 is CASRSPGQGYHEQYF. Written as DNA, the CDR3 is TGTGCCAGCAGAAGCCCGGGACAGGGGTACCACGAGCAGTACTTC.